These 22 T cell receptor beta chains were sequenced from one sample in a study of cytomegalovirus exposure and HLA in healthy donors. Primers for the PCR totalled 60 Vbeta and 13 Jbeta. Data came from immunoSEQ multiplex PCR; TCRdb stores just in-frame clones and leaves some out. The sample has roughly 88,000 clones, approximately 70% seen once. The specimen sequenced was PBMCs. These receptors originate from a man in his fifties or sixties in good health and CMV-seronegative.

This clone has just a few counts. This chain links TRBV5-1 with TRBJ2-5, with D possibly TRBD1 on 6 matching bases. The CDR3 extends over 16 amino acids. The ends were cut back, 0 bases at V and 2 bases at J, with 14 bases in the middle. CDR1 and CDR2 from the germline V gene are SGHRS and YFSETQ. The chain's CDR3 is CASSLGLQGEQETQYF. CDR3 DNA sequence: TGCGCCAGCAGCTTGGGACTACAGGGAGAACAAGAGACCCAGTACTTC.

As regards this clone: Other nucleotide sequences in the sample specify the same CDR3. The CDR3 nucleotides read TGTGCCTGGGCGAGGGTAGGCGGAACTGAAGCTTTCTTT. Translation: CAWARVGGTEAFF. The chain joins TRBV30 to TRBJ1-1, with unresolved D. Trimming cost V 5 bases and J 5 bases, with 15 bases left between them. The CDR3 covers 13 residues. Germline V lookup: CDR1 GTSNPN, CDR2 SVGIG (reference sequence).

In this sample, this clone turned up a few times. The chain links TRBV7-2 to TRBJ1-2; D not certain. Per the germline V gene, CDR1 is SGHTA and CDR2 is FQGNSA. V dropped 5 bases and J dropped 0 bases, with 10 bases sitting between them. This CDR3 is built from 14 residues. The CDR3 loop is CASSPSYTNYGYTF. The CDR3 coding sequence is TGTGCCAGCAGCCCAAGTTACACTAACTATGGCTACACCTTC.

The chain recombines TRBV9 with TRBJ2-7; 7 positions match TRBD1. CDR1 and CDR2 from the germline V gene are SGDLS and YYNGEE. The CDR3 runs 15 residues. V gave up 0 bases and J gave up 3 bases; unmatched junction bases: 6. CDR3 nucleotides: TGTGCCAGCAGCGTAGCGTTACAGGGGTGCTACGAGCAGTACTTC. Amino acids: CASSVALQGCYEQYF.

CDR3 region: CASSRQGHQETQYF. The CDR3, as DNA: TGTGCCAGCAGTCGACAGGGCCACCAAGAGACCCAGTACTTC. This chain connects TRBV2 to TRBJ2-5, with 7 bases lining up with TRBD1. Looked up from germline, CDR1 is SNHLY and CDR2 is FYNNEI. Losses at the gene ends were 5 bases for V and 0 bases for J; bases not matched to a gene: 3. This CDR3 has 14 residues. Full variable domain (remainder filled in from reference TRBV2 and TRBJ2-5): EPEVTQTPSHQVTQMGQEVILRCVPISNHLYFYWYRQILGQKVEFLVSFYNNEISEKSEIFDDQFSVERPDGSNFTLKIRSTKLEDSAMYFCASSRQGHQETQYFGPGTRLLVL.

The chain links TRBV28 to TRBJ2-7; possibly TRBD1 for D (6 bases). The CDR3 is 14 residues long. Germline-derived CDR1 and CDR2 are MDHEN and SYDVKM. V lost 6 bases and J 1 base, leaving 13 bases between the germline ends. The CDR3 DNA is TGTGCCAGCAGACAACCGGGACAATCCTACGAGCAGTACTTC. It yields the protein CASRQPGQSYEQYF.

V usage is TRBV4-2 and J usage is TRBJ2-7, with 8 positions matching TRBD1. Trimming took 4 bases from V and 6 from J; bases not matched to a gene: 11. The CDR3 totals 15 residues. Germline CDR1 and CDR2: LGHNA and YNFKEQ. DNA of the CDR3: TGTGCCAGCAGCCGCGTCGGGCAGGGGGCTGGCGAGCAGTACTTC. This sequence encodes CASSRVGQGAGEQYF.

The gene calls are TRBV5-1 and TRBJ2-2; 9 bases are a match to TRBD1. V shed 5 bases and J 4 bases; nucleotides not matched to a gene: 12. The CDR3 totals 17 residues. Germline V lookup: CDR1 SGHRS, CDR2 YFSETQ. DNA of the CDR3: TGCGCCAGCAGGCTTATCCCGGGACAGGGACGCACCGGGGAGCTGTTTTTT. This translates into CASRLIPGQGRTGELFF.

The chain joins TRBV27 to TRBJ2-7, with D maybe TRBD1 (6 bases). The V end was cut by 5 bases, the J end by 0 bases, with 17 bases between. Germline V gene lookup returns CDR1 MNHEY and CDR2 SMNVEV (reference sequence). This CDR3 region has 16 residues. The DNA of the CDR3 is TGTGCCAGCAGTCCTTCACAGGGAGAAGTCTCCTACGAGCAGTACGTC. Amino acid sequence: CASSPSQGEVSYEQYV.

This clone is labeled medium-sized. The chain couples TRBV29-1 to TRBJ2-7; 11 bases align to TRBD1. CDR3 length equals 13 residues. V shed 7 bases and J 2 bases; nucleotides not matched to a gene: 4. Germline CDR1 and CDR2: SQVTM and ANQGSEA. CDR3 residues: CSGTGGEPYEQYF. The DNA for the CDR3 is TGCAGCGGGACAGGGGGCGAGCCCTACGAGCAGTACTTC.

The genes are TRBV19 and TRBJ1-6; 9 bases are a match to TRBD1. With 5 bases clipped from V and 9 bases from J, the junction kept 5 bases outside the gene matches. This CDR3 contains 14 residues. Germline V gene sequence: CDR1 LNHDA, CDR2 SQIVND (reference sequence). The chain's CDR3 is CASSLRQGGSPLHF. As DNA, the CDR3 is TGTGCCAGTAGTCTCCGACAGGGGGGTTCACCCCTCCACTTT.

The chain uses TRBV15 and TRBJ1-5; TRBD1 is a possible D gene (5 bases). The germline V and J ends were trimmed by 1 base and 3 bases, with 16 bases remaining between them. From germline, CDR1 is LNHNV and CDR2 YYDKDF (reference sequence). CDR3 length: 17 amino acids. CDR3 sequence: CATSRVGAGRNNQPQHF. CDR3 in DNA: TGTGCCACCAGCAGAGTAGGGGCAGGGCGGAACAATCAGCCCCAGCATTTT.

J is TRBJ2-2 and V is TRBV25-1; 9 nucleotides align to TRBD1. CDR3 length: 14 amino acids. The germline V gene has CDR1 MGHDK and CDR2 SYGVNS. V shed 7 bases and J 3 bases; nucleotides not matched to a gene: 3. The CDR3 loop reads CASTRTGDTGELFF. The CDR3 bases are TGTGCCAGCACACGGACAGGGGACACCGGGGAGCTGTTTTTT.

This clone appeared a single time. The same CDR3 arises from other DNA sequences in this sample as well. V gene TRBV4-1 combines with J gene TRBJ1-5; 9 bases fit TRBD1. Germline CDR1 reads MGHRA; CDR2 reads YSYEKL. V was pared by 3 bases and J by 4 bases, with 4 bases of the junction left unmatched. The CDR3 loop spans 15 amino acids. CDR3 amino acids: CASSHGTGRNQPQHF. CDR3 nucleotide sequence: TGCGCCAGCAGCCATGGGACAGGGCGGAATCAGCCCCAGCATTTT.

DNA for the CDR3: TGTGCCAGCAGTTGGGGACAGGGAGGGAACACCGGGGAGCTGTTTTTT. Translation: CASSWGQGGNTGELFF. V usage is TRBV6-5 and J usage is TRBJ2-2, with TRBD1 matching 9 bases. J gave up 1 base and V 4 bases, and 4 bases lay outside the gene matches. Germline V lookup: CDR1 MNHEY, CDR2 SVGAGI. This CDR3 has 16 residues.

The gene calls are TRBV7-2 and TRBJ1-5; tentatively, D is TRBD1 (6 bases). CDR1 is SGHTA and CDR2 is FQGNSA in the germline V gene. The CDR3 runs to 17 residues. V shed 2 bases and J shed 2 bases, with 16 bases lying between them. As DNA, the CDR3 is TGTGCCAGCAGCTTAACCCCCTACAGGGTTGGCAATCAGCCCCAGCATTTT. Translated: CASSLTPYRVGNQPQHF.

In DNA form, the CDR3 reads TGCGCCAGCAGCCTTAGCTCCGGGACTAGCGGGGTCTACAATGAGCAGTTCTTC. Translating it yields CASSLSSGTSGVYNEQFF. V is TRBV4-1 and J is TRBJ2-1; 13 bases agree with TRBD2. Per the germline V gene, CDR1 is MGHRA and CDR2 is YSYEKL. The CDR3 is 18 residues long. The J segment lost 3 bases and the V segment lost 4 bases, leaving 9 bases of the junction unmatched.

CDR3 loop: CATGSSGNTIYF. DNA of the CDR3: TGTGCCACCGGGAGCTCTGGAAACACCATATATTTT. The chain employs TRBV10-3 and TRBJ1-3; D ambiguous. Trimming left V 10 bases short and J 0 bases short, with 7 bases between. Germline V gene data show CDR1 as ENHRY and CDR2 as SYGVKD. The CDR3 is 12 residues long.

This clone was counted between two and nine times. This chain uses TRBV2 with TRBJ2-2; TRBD1 aligns across 11 bases. The CDR3 is made up of 15 amino acids. The V and J ends lost 6 bases and 5 bases, in that order; junction bases with no gene match: 5. Germline CDR1 reads SNHLY; CDR2 reads FYNNEI. CDR3 sequence reads: CASRGTGGYTGELFF. The CDR3 DNA follows: TGTGCCAGCAGGGGGACAGGGGGGTATACCGGGGAGCTGTTTTTT.

CDR3 coding DNA: TGTGCCTGGTCCCCACTCCGGGTGGGCACAGATACGCAGTATTTT. Protein: CAWSPLRVGTDTQYF. The chain joins TRBV30 to TRBJ2-3, with D hard to call. The CDR3 has 15 amino acids. Trimming pared 5 bases from V and 1 base from J, leaving 16 bases between. Germline V CDR1 and CDR2: GTSNPN, SVGIG (reference sequence).

This clone has more than one count but fewer than ten. The chain recombines TRBV6-5 with TRBJ1-2, with D possibly TRBD1 on 5 matching bases. This CDR3 spans 12 amino acids. V was cut by 7 bases and J by 4 bases, with 10 bases left in between. CDR1 and CDR2 from the germline V gene are MNHEY and SVGAGI. The CDR3 loop reads CASNNQGYGYTF. The CDR3 DNA reads as TGTGCCAGCAACAACCAGGGCTATGGCTACACCTTC.

V usage is TRBV5-4 and J usage is TRBJ2-1; D is unresolved. CDR1 and CDR2 from the germline V gene are SGHNT and YYREEE (reference sequence). The length of the CDR3 is 12 residues. Trimming took off 3 bases at V and 6 bases at J, with 7 bases between the two ends. For the CDR3, the DNA is TGTGCCAGCAGCTCGACTGTCAATGAGCAGTTCTTC. As protein: CASSSTVNEQFF. The whole variable domain, filled in from reference TRBV5-4 and TRBJ2-1, reads ETGVTQSPTHLIKTRGQQVTLRCSSQSGHNTVSWYQQALGQGPQFIFQYYREEENGRGNFPPRFSGLQFPNYSSELNVNALELDDSALYLCASSSTVNEQFFGPGTRLTVL.